One sample yielded the 25 T cell receptor beta chains listed below, sequenced in a study of shared clonotypes between healthy human individuals. The assay was immunoSEQ multiplex PCR, and TCRdb's table has in-frame clones only and misses some. The sample contains roughly 1.5 million clones, approximately 98% of which appear only once. Sequences were obtained from naive CD4+ T cells sorted from blood. Subset in this sample: CD45RA+ positively selected. These receptors were taken from a young man in good health.

V usage is TRBV7-9 and J usage is TRBJ2-7, with 9 bases fitting TRBD2. Germline V gene sequence: CDR1 SEHNR, CDR2 FQNEAQ (reference sequence). The CDR3 extends over 16 amino acids. Unmatched junction bases numbered 8, after V lost 1 base and J lost 4 bases. The CDR3 nucleotides are TGTGCCAGCAGCTTAGGCCAACTAGCGGGCGATTACGAGCAGTACTTC. It encodes CASSLGQLAGDYEQYF.

The CDR3 DNA is TGTGCCAGCAGTACCTTCAAGGATACGCAGTATTTT. It yields the protein CASSTFKDTQYF. This rearrangement joins TRBV2 to TRBJ2-3, with no clear D. This CDR3 region has 12 residues. V was shortened by 5 bases and J by 6 bases, with 9 bases between the two germline ends. In germline, CDR1 is SNHLY, CDR2 FYNNEI.

The V call is TRBV4-3, the J call TRBJ2-2, with D perhaps matching TRBD2 (6 bases). In germline, CDR1 is LGHNA, CDR2 YSLEER. V gave up 0 bases and J gave up 4 bases, with 15 bases separating them. The CDR3 sequence is 17 residues long. DNA for the CDR3: TGCGCCAGCAGCCAAGATGCGACTAGGAGCATCACCGGGGAGCTGTTTTTT. Its translation: CASSQDATRSITGELFF.

The gene calls are TRBV5-1 and TRBJ2-1; D ambiguous. The V and J ends lost 0 bases and 11 bases respectively, with 6 bases between them. This CDR3 has 11 residues. Germline V gene data show CDR1 as SGHRS and CDR2 as YFSETQ. CDR3 sequence (DNA): TGCGCCAGCAGCTTGGCTACAAAGCAGTTCTTC. Translated, it gives CASSLATKQFF.

The V gene is TRBV6-6, the J gene TRBJ1-5, with D maybe TRBD1 (5 bases). CDR3 length: 15 amino acids. Germline values: CDR1 MNHNY, CDR2 SVGAGI (reference sequence). V was cut by 6 bases and J by 2 bases, with 14 bases left in between. The CDR3 loop is CASSLTGTRNQPQHF. The CDR3 nucleotides are TGTGCCAGCAGCCTTACTGGGACTCGCAATCAGCCCCAGCATTTT.

The chain links TRBV30 to TRBJ2-3, with 11 bases lining up with TRBD2. The CDR3 has 15 amino acids. CDR1 GTSNPN and CDR2 SVGIG come from the germline V gene (reference sequence). The V and J ends lost 3 bases and 4 bases, in that order; junction bases with no gene match: 6. In nucleotides, the CDR3 is TGTGCCTGGAGGGTTACTAGCGGGAGAGCAGATACGCAGTATTTT. This codes for CAWRVTSGRADTQYF.

The chain carries TRBV6-5 and TRBJ2-7; D is perhaps TRBD1 (6 bases). Per germline, CDR1 MNHEY and CDR2 SVGAGI. The CDR3 contains 13 residues. The V end lost 7 bases, the J end lost 3 bases, and 13 bases lay between the germline ends. CDR3 bases: TGTGCCAGCATCCCAAAGACAGGCTACGAGCAGTACTTC. This translates into CASIPKTGYEQYF.

This clone was seen a single time. The J gene is TRBJ1-2, the V gene TRBV2; 11 bases fit TRBD1. The CDR3 has 16 amino acids. With V trimmed by 5 bases and J by 4 bases, 9 bases remained unmatched. Looked up from germline, CDR1 is SNHLY and CDR2 is FYNNEI. CDR3: CASSRPGQGASYGYTF. CDR3 sequence (DNA): TGTGCCAGCAGTAGACCCGGACAGGGGGCAAGCTATGGCTACACCTTC.

The V call is TRBV4-1, the J call TRBJ2-7, with 7 nucleotides matching TRBD1. The CDR3 totals 16 residues. V shed 4 bases, J shed 2 bases, and the junction held 11 bases outside the gene matches. CDR1 is MGHRA and CDR2 is YSYEKL in the germline V gene. The chain's CDR3 is CASSLGQTAVTYEQYF. The CDR3 nucleotides are TGCGCCAGCAGCCTGGGACAGACGGCTGTAACCTACGAGCAGTACTTC.

J is TRBJ2-7 and V is TRBV4-3; a possible D gene is TRBD1 (6 bases). The CDR3 has 15 residues. Germline V CDR1 and CDR2: LGHNA, YSLEER. V shed 1 base and J shed 5 bases, with 15 bases lying between them. The CDR3 DNA is TGCGCCAGCAGCCAAGTGGGCCGAGGACAGCACGAGCAGTACTTC. This translates into CASSQVGRGQHEQYF.

The V gene is TRBV6-5, the J gene TRBJ1-1; TRBD1 is a possible D gene (5 bases). Trimming shortened V by 5 bases and J by 0 bases, and 13 bases separated the two germline ends. CDR1 and CDR2 from the germline V gene are MNHEY and SVGAGI. The CDR3 runs to 15 residues. CDR3 DNA sequence: TGTGCCAGCAGTAGCGAACTGGGGGTGAACACTGAAGCTTTCTTT. Translation gives CASSSELGVNTEAFF.

This chain joins TRBV7-6 and TRBJ1-5; 8 bases align to TRBD1. Looked up from germline, CDR1 is SGHVS and CDR2 is FNYEAQ. V shed 1 base, J shed 3 bases, and the junction held 17 bases outside the gene matches. The CDR3 loop spans 20 amino acids. CDR3 region: CASSLGYRQAPGGNNQPQHF. In DNA form, the CDR3 reads TGTGCCAGCAGCTTAGGGTATCGCCAGGCCCCAGGGGGCAACAATCAGCCCCAGCATTTT.

The rearrangement uses TRBV5-4 and TRBJ2-1; D unclear. V lost 6 bases and J lost 4, with 8 bases in between. The CDR3 covers 12 residues. Looked up from germline, CDR1 is SGHNT and CDR2 is YYREEE (reference sequence). The CDR3 sequence: CASTSIYNEQFF. The DNA for the CDR3 is TGTGCCAGCACCTCGATATACAATGAGCAGTTCTTC.

The chain combines TRBV19 with TRBJ1-2; no reliable D call. The CDR3 spans 11 residues. Per the germline V gene, CDR1 is LNHDA and CDR2 is SQIVND (reference sequence). The V end was cut by 8 bases, the J end by 6 bases, with 10 bases between. CDR3 sequence (DNA): TGTGCCAGTTCTTTGGCAAATGGCTACACCTTC. This translates into CASSLANGYTF.

The gene calls are TRBV7-7 and TRBJ2-7; TRBD1 agrees at 9 bases. The CDR3 contains 15 residues. The V segment lost 5 bases and the J segment 0 bases; nucleotides outside the gene matches: 5. Germline CDR1 reads SSHAT; CDR2 reads FNYEAQ (reference sequence). This CDR3 is CASSLGTGSSYEQYF. As DNA, the CDR3 is TGTGCCAGCAGCCTTGGGACAGGGAGCTCCTACGAGCAGTACTTC.

The chain combines TRBV18 with TRBJ2-5; 9 bases align to TRBD2. The CDR3 consists of 15 residues. Germline assignment: CDR1 KGHSH and CDR2 LQKENI. The J segment lost 1 base and the V segment lost 4 bases, leaving 4 bases of the junction unmatched. CDR3 region: CASSRRTSAQETQYF. Written as DNA, the CDR3 is TGTGCCAGCTCACGGAGGACTAGCGCCCAAGAGACCCAGTACTTC. The full variable domain, rest sourced from reference TRBV18 and TRBJ2-5, is NAGVMQNPRHLVRRRGQEARLRCSPMKGHSHVYWYRQLPEEGLKFMVYLQKENIIDESGMPKERFSAEFPKEGPSILRIQQVVRGDSAAYFCASSRRTSAQETQYFGPGTRLLVL.

This chain uses TRBV9 with TRBJ2-1, with TRBD2 matching over 11 bases. V lost 1 base, J lost 8 bases, and 5 bases stayed unmatched. Germline V gene data show CDR1 as SGDLS and CDR2 as YYNGEE. The CDR3 is 15 residues long. The CDR3 DNA sequence: TGTGCCAGCAGCGTATATCTAGCGGGAGGCGATGAGCAGTTCTTC. It specifies CASSVYLAGGDEQFF.

The genes are TRBV7-6 and TRBJ2-1; 7 bases match TRBD1. The germline V gene has CDR1 SGHVS and CDR2 FNYEAQ. The CDR3 sequence is 13 residues long. After removal of 6 bases from V and 10 bases from J, the junction contained 9 bases not matched to a gene. The CDR3: CASSYDLDREQFF. As DNA, the CDR3 is TGTGCCAGCAGTTACGACCTGGACAGGGAGCAGTTCTTC.

The chain carries TRBV6-5 and TRBJ2-3; the D gene is possibly TRBD1 (6 bases). CDR3 length equals 13 residues. Trimming stripped 5 bases from V and 4 bases from J, with 10 bases between. Germline lookup yields CDR1 MNHEY and CDR2 SVGAGI. CDR3 DNA sequence: TGTGCCAGCAGTACAGGGATTGCAGATACGCAGTATTTT. This gives the protein CASSTGIADTQYF.

The genes are TRBV5-6 and TRBJ1-4; no clear D gene. This CDR3 comprises 17 residues. CDR1 is SGHDT and CDR2 is YYEEEE in the germline V gene. V was shortened by 0 bases and J by 0 bases, with 12 bases between the two germline ends. CDR3 sequence (DNA): TGTGCCAGCAGCTTGGGCGGCAGGCGTGCAACTAATGAAAAACTGTTTTTT. This translates into CASSLGGRRATNEKLFF.

The chain links TRBV10-3 to TRBJ1-5; D remains unclear. CDR1 and CDR2 from the germline V gene are ENHRY and SYGVKD. This CDR3 has 14 residues. Trimming shortened V by 10 bases and J by 0 bases, and 13 bases separated the two germline ends. In nucleotides, the CDR3 is TGTGCCACCGCCCGGGGTTATAGCAATCAGCCCCAGCATTTT. Its protein product is CATARGYSNQPQHF.

This clone was recorded once. This chain uses TRBV6-6 with TRBJ2-1; tentatively, D is TRBD2 (6 bases). Germline V gene data show CDR1 as MNHNY and CDR2 as SVGAGI (reference sequence). The CDR3 extends over 14 amino acids. The V and J ends lost 8 bases and 10 bases respectively, with 21 bases between them. The CDR3 region has the DNA TGTGCCAGCGGCCAGGGACTGGCGCTCGGGGAGCAGTTCTTC. As protein: CASGQGLALGEQFF.

The V and J genes are TRBV7-2 and TRBJ2-2; D is perhaps TRBD1 or TRBD2 (6 bases each). Germline CDR1 reads SGHTA; CDR2 reads FQGNSA. The V end lost 4 bases, the J end lost 7 bases, and 16 bases lay between the germline ends. This CDR3 is built from 15 residues. CDR3 protein: CASSSFLAGHGELFF. The CDR3 nucleotides are TGTGCCAGCAGCTCCTTTCTTGCGGGACACGGGGAGCTGTTTTTT.

This sequence joins TRBV10-1 and TRBJ2-7; D not resolved. Between the trimmed V and J ends, which lost 6 bases and 3 bases, there was a span of 9 bases. Per germline, CDR1 WNHNN and CDR2 SYGVQD (reference sequence). The CDR3 has 12 amino acids. The CDR3 spells CASSTYSYEQYF. The CDR3 DNA sequence: TGCGCCAGCAGCACCTATAGCTACGAGCAGTACTTC.

The rearrangement joins TRBV5-4 to TRBJ2-1, with D perhaps matching TRBD2 (6 bases). Trimming took 4 bases from V and 0 from J, leaving 17 bases between them. The CDR3 runs to 17 residues. The germline CDR1 and CDR2 sequences are SGHNT and YYREEE (reference sequence). Here the CDR3 DNA reads TGTGCCAGCAGCCTACTTAGCGGTATATTCTCCTACAATGAGCAGTTCTTC. Protein sequence: CASSLLSGIFSYNEQFF.